This T cell receptor beta chain emerged from a study of blood T cells in healthy people across ages. This clonotype was detected many times. A second roughly 6 to 12 cycle PCR used barcoded and J-beta primers. TCRdb reprocessed the 5' RACE reads via MiXCR and lists one record per CDR3 protein. The sample has about 1.6 million distinct CDR3 sequences; about 31% are singletons. The V gene end was trimmed by 6 bases and the J gene end by 7 bases; junction bases not matched to a gene: 7. The CDR3 extends over 15 amino acids. J is TRBJ1-6 and V is TRBV12-3 or TRBV12-4; 9 positions match TRBD1. Sample: blood. The receptor's source is a woman under 40 in good health. This CDR3 is CASSMGQGSNSPLHF. Written as DNA, the CDR3 is TGTGCCAGCAGCATGGGACAGGGTAGCAATTCACCCCTCCACTTT.